This record looks at one T cell receptor beta chain sequence and its context. Its antigen is not identified. With the read ending 3 residues before the CDR3 end, the germline J gene is used to fill in that end. The sample comes from a study of T cells in women clearing cervical HPV infection. Overall study context: Control women cleared a single incident HPV16 infection within 12 months. Study-level results: Repertoire richness, not evenness, was significantly elevated in CIN3+ cases versus controls. Combining TCR richness with V gene abundances gave approximately 0.8 AUC. Unknown T-cell numbers per sample may underlie the richness differences.

The CDR3 is 12 amino acids. Germline V gene sequence: CDR1 SGHDT, CDR2 YYEEEE. Deletions cut 3 bases from V and 6 bases from J, with 10 bases between. Profiling relied on immunoSEQ multiplex PCR, and the TCRdb table lists in-frame clones only, not all of them. This table holds tens of thousands of clones. The sample consisted of blood buffy coat. The TCR was taken from a woman between 18 and 75 years old with a cervical HPV16 infection that either progressed to CIN3+ or cleared (not recorded which). This rearrangement joins TRBV5-6 to TRBJ2-7; possibly TRBD1 for D (5 bases). The CDR3 DNA, read in part, is TGTGCCAGCAGCTACCACAGGAGCGAG. Translated, it gives CASSYHRSE. The full CDR3 protein reads CASSYHRSEQYF.